This T cell receptor beta chain appears in the sequencing data of a study of blood T cell repertoires in COVID-19. For the study at large: The United States, Italy and Spain supplied acute and convalescent COVID-19 samples.

This clone has just one count. In the source study's methods: From reference gene primer amplification, estimates of nucleated cell counts were derived. TCRdb keeps only in-frame clones here, not all; method: immunoSEQ multiplex PCR. V, J and clone size derive from that table, while D and trimming were established from the DNA sequence. Among approximately 24,000 clones listed, 89% were seen once. Trimming shortened V by 6 bases and J by 7 bases, and 10 bases separated the two germline ends. Per the germline V gene, CDR1 is MGHDK and CDR2 is SYGVNS. The CDR3 is 12 residues long. The V and J genes are TRBV25-1 and TRBJ2-1, with a tentative D call TRBD1 (5 bases). Sequencing input: peripheral blood. The clonotype comes from a woman aged 70-85 years with active COVID-19. The CDR3 coding sequence is TGTGCCAGCAGCGCCCCAGGGAATGAGCAGTTCTTC. Amino acid sequence: CASSAPGNEQFF.